The 28 T cell receptor beta chains below all came from one sample that was sequenced in a study of technical replicates of blood from a few donors. TCRdb's copy holds only in-frame clones and misses some; the assay was immunoSEQ multiplex PCR. The data hold roughly 83,000 clones, with approximately 94% observed a single time. Sequencing was done on a sample of T cells isolated from PBMCs. Every receptor here comes from a human donor in good health.

The chain recombines TRBV11-2 with TRBJ2-2; 8 positions agree with TRBD1. CDR1 is SGHAT, CDR2 FQNNGV, per germline. The CDR3 consists of 15 residues. The V gene end was trimmed by 5 bases and the J gene end by 0 bases; junction bases not matched to a gene: 2. The CDR3 region has the DNA TGTGCCAGCAGCGTACAGGGGGCGAACACCGGGGAGCTGTTTTTT. Its translation: CASSVQGANTGELFF.

The chain carries TRBV7-9 and TRBJ2-1; 7 nucleotides align to TRBD1. Germline-derived CDR1 and CDR2 are SEHNR and FQNEAQ (reference sequence). The trim removed 6 bases at V and 0 bases at J, leaving 8 bases unmatched. The CDR3 contains 16 residues. The CDR3 sequence is CASSPIQGSSYNEQFF. The CDR3 region has the DNA TGTGCCAGCAGTCCCATACAGGGGAGCTCCTACAATGAGCAGTTCTTC. The variable domain in full, with the rest retrieved from reference TRBV7-9 and TRBJ2-1, is DTGVSQNPRHKITKRGQNVTFRCDPISEHNRLYWYRQTLGQGPEFLTYFQNEAQLEKSRLLSDRFSAERPKGSFSTLEIQRTEQGDSAMYLCASSPIQGSSYNEQFFGPGTRLTVL.

The rearrangement links TRBV11-2 to TRBJ2-1; 12 bases align to TRBD2. There are 17 residues in the CDR3. J was trimmed by 4 bases and V by 6 bases; bases with no gene match: 10. CDR1 is SGHAT and CDR2 is FQNNGV in the germline V gene. CDR3 DNA sequence: TGTGCCAGCAGAGGACTAGCGGGGCTCAAAACGTACAATGAGCAGTTCTTC. Translated: CASRGLAGLKTYNEQFF.

This chain connects TRBV5-1 to TRBJ2-7, with D perhaps matching TRBD1 (5 bases). The ends were cut back, 4 bases at V and 3 bases at J, with 26 bases in the middle. CDR3 length: 18 amino acids. Germline assignment: CDR1 SGHRS and CDR2 YFSETQ. CDR3 DNA: TGCGCCAGCAGCGCAGGACACCACCTTTGGGAATCGGGCTACGAGCAGTACTTC. This codes for CASSAGHHLWESGYEQYF.

The chain uses TRBV4-1 and TRBJ1-2, with TRBD1 matching 8 bases. The CDR3 is made up of 15 amino acids. CDR1 and CDR2 (germline): MGHRA, YSYEKL. Losses at the gene ends were 2 bases for V and 12 bases for J; bases not matched to a gene: 14. Here the CDR3 DNA reads TGCGCCAGCAGCCAACTCGACAGGGGCGACGACCTCCACACCTTC. Translating gives CASSQLDRGDDLHTF.

This chain joins TRBV2 and TRBJ1-1; D not resolved. V lost 6 bases and J 3 bases, leaving 14 bases between the germline ends. The V gene's germline CDR1 is SNHLY and CDR2 FYNNEI. This CDR3 has 14 residues. DNA for the CDR3: TGTGCCAGCAGGTCTCTAAGGGAGTACACTGAAGCTTTCTTT. Its translation is CASRSLREYTEAFF.

The V call is TRBV4-2, the J call TRBJ2-4, with 10 bases that match TRBD2. J was trimmed by 3 bases and V by 0 bases; bases with no gene match: 8. The CDR3 has 18 amino acids. Germline CDR1 and CDR2: LGHNA and YNFKEQ. The CDR3 region is CASSQDNLAGVGKNIQYF. For the CDR3, the DNA is TGTGCCAGCAGCCAAGATAACCTAGCGGGAGTAGGCAAAAACATTCAGTACTTC.

The chain recombines TRBV18 with TRBJ2-3; the D is unclear. Germline lookup yields CDR1 KGHSH and CDR2 LQKENI. V shed 0 bases and J shed 5 bases, with 12 bases lying between them. The CDR3 runs to 15 residues. The CDR3 DNA follows: TGTGCCAGCTCACCACCTTCGGTGGTAAGAGATACGCAGTATTTT. As protein: CASSPPSVVRDTQYF.

This chain connects TRBV2 to TRBJ1-5, with a weak D call TRBD1 (5 bases). CDR3 length: 13 residues. The germline CDR1 and CDR2 sequences are SNHLY and FYNNEI. The CDR3 sequence: CADSDDSNQPQHF. CDR3 coding DNA: TGTGCTGACAGCGACGATAGCAATCAGCCCCAGCATTTT. Using reference TRBV2 and TRBJ1-5 for the parts outside the CDR3, the full variable domain is EPEVTQTPSHQVTQMGQEVILRCVPISNHLYFYWYRQILGQKVEFLVSFYNNEISEKSEIFDDQFSVERPDGSNFTLKIRSTKLEDSAMYFCADSDDSNQPQHFGDGTRLSIL.

The gene calls are TRBV28 and TRBJ1-5; D not resolved. CDR3 length: 16 amino acids. V dropped 7 bases and J dropped 0 bases, with 16 bases sitting between them. CDR1 and CDR2 (germline): MDHEN, SYDVKM. The CDR3 region is CASTRGGVYSNQPQHF. DNA for the CDR3: TGTGCCAGCACCCGCGGAGGCGTATATAGCAATCAGCCCCAGCATTTT. The variable domain in full, with the rest retrieved from reference TRBV28 and TRBJ1-5, is DVKVTQSSRYLVKRTGEKVFLECVQDMDHENMFWYRQDPGLGLRLIYFSYDVKMKEKGDIPEGYSVSREKKERFSLILESASTNQTSMYLCASTRGGVYSNQPQHFGDGTRLSIL.

CDR3 protein: CASSLNRALNEKLFF. CDR3 in DNA: TGTGCCAGCAGCTTGAACAGGGCCCTTAATGAAAAACTGTTTTTT. The chain is built from TRBV7-2 and TRBJ1-4, with D perhaps TRBD1 (6 bases). V was shortened by 3 bases and J by 4 bases, with 12 bases between the two germline ends. In germline, CDR1 is SGHTA, CDR2 FQGNSA. The CDR3 is made up of 15 amino acids.

The chain couples TRBV6-6 to TRBJ2-1; 10 nucleotides line up with TRBD2. Germline values: CDR1 MNHNY, CDR2 SVGAGI (reference sequence). Losses at the gene ends were 2 bases for V and 12 bases for J; bases not matched to a gene: 13. The CDR3 has 16 residues. The CDR3 loop is CASSYQTAGGQGRQFF. The CDR3 DNA reads as TGTGCCAGCAGTTACCAGACAGCGGGAGGGCAGGGTCGGCAGTTCTTC.

The rearrangement joins TRBV28 to TRBJ2-3; D perhaps matches TRBD1 (7 bases). With 1 base removed from V and 3 bases from J, the gap between germline ends came to 14 bases. Germline V gene lookup returns CDR1 MDHEN and CDR2 SYDVKM. The CDR3 spans 16 residues. CDR3 nucleotide sequence: TGTGCCAGCAGTTTATTTATGGCAGGGGGGACAGATACGCAGTATTTT. Its translation is CASSLFMAGGTDTQYF.

This chain joins TRBV6-1 and TRBJ2-7; 7 nucleotides match TRBD2. V shed 4 bases and J 2 bases; nucleotides not matched to a gene: 2. CDR1 MNHNS and CDR2 SASEGT come from the germline V gene. The CDR3 covers 13 residues. CDR3 in DNA: TGTGCCAGCAGTGGGCTAGCGGCCTACGAGCAGTACTTC. Protein: CASSGLAAYEQYF.

V and J are TRBV27 and TRBJ1-5; the D gene is possibly TRBD1 (5 bases). The CDR3 sequence is 15 residues long. Per germline, CDR1 MNHEY and CDR2 SMNVEV (reference sequence). V was shortened by 2 bases and J by 2 bases, with 10 bases between the two germline ends. The CDR3 DNA follows: TGTGCCAGCAGTTTAAGTGACAGTGGCAATCAGCCCCAGCATTTT. Its translation: CASSLSDSGNQPQHF.

This clone was seen a single time. The chain carries TRBV4-1 and TRBJ2-3; the match to TRBD2 covers 14 bases. The germline V gene has CDR1 MGHRA and CDR2 YSYEKL. CDR3 length: 20 residues. J gave up 3 bases and V 4 bases, and 15 bases lay outside the gene matches. CDR3 coding DNA: TGCGCCAGCAGCCCTACAAGACTAGCGGGGGGGTCCATACCGACAGATACGCAGTATTTT. Its translation is CASSPTRLAGGSIPTDTQYF.

The table lists this clone with many counts. The chain has TRBV5-1 and TRBJ2-1; 8 nucleotides agree with TRBD2. The CDR3 has 18 residues. V was pared by 4 bases and J by 0 bases, with 12 bases of the junction left unmatched. Germline V gene sequence: CDR1 SGHRS, CDR2 YFSETQ. In nucleotides, the CDR3 is TGCGCCAGCAGCCCCTCGGCGACTAGCGAGAGCTCCTACAATGAGCAGTTCTTC. This codes for CASSPSATSESSYNEQFF. The full variable domain, rest sourced from reference TRBV5-1 and TRBJ2-1, is KAGVTQTPRYLIKTRGQQVTLSCSPISGHRSVSWYQQTPGQGLQFLFEYFSETQRNKGNFPGRFSGRQFSNSRSEMNVSTLELGDSALYLCASSPSATSESSYNEQFFGPGTRLTVL.

This rearrangement joins TRBV7-9 to TRBJ2-3; TRBD2 aligns across 11 bases. J was trimmed by 3 bases and V by 3 bases; bases with no gene match: 2. This CDR3 spans 15 amino acids. From germline, CDR1 is SEHNR and CDR2 FQNEAQ (reference sequence). CDR3 residues: CASSFSGGATDTQYF. The CDR3 bases are TGTGCCAGCAGCTTTAGCGGGGGGGCGACAGATACGCAGTATTTT. The variable domain in full, with the rest retrieved from reference TRBV7-9 and TRBJ2-3, is DTGVSQNPRHKITKRGQNVTFRCDPISEHNRLYWYRQTLGQGPEFLTYFQNEAQLEKSRLLSDRFSAERPKGSFSTLEIQRTEQGDSAMYLCASSFSGGATDTQYFGPGTRLTVL.

Only a few counts were recorded for this clone. This chain joins TRBV6-5 and TRBJ1-1, with a possible D match to TRBD1 (6 bases). The CDR3 is 13 residues long. V was pared by 6 bases and J by 10 bases, with 18 bases between. CDR1 MNHEY and CDR2 SVGAGI come from the germline V gene. The CDR3 protein is CASRLGTSNAAFF. The CDR3 DNA reads as TGTGCCAGCAGGCTCGGGACATCTAACGCAGCTTTCTTT.

This CDR3 reads CSVVLIYEQYF. DNA of the CDR3: TGCAGCGTTGTCTTAATATACGAGCAGTACTTC. This chain joins TRBV29-1 and TRBJ2-7; D is unclear. Germline V gives CDR1 SQVTM, CDR2 ANQGSEA. Deletions cut 4 bases from V and 4 bases from J, with 8 bases between. The length of the CDR3 is 11 residues.

The gene calls are TRBV15 and TRBJ2-7, with 10 bases that match TRBD1. This CDR3 contains 18 residues. Per germline, CDR1 LNHNV and CDR2 YYDKDF (reference sequence). Trimming at V came to 1 base and at J to 3 bases, leaving 12 bases not matched to a gene. The CDR3 bases are TGTGCCACCAGCAGAGCAATCTCAGACAGGGGGCTCCTCTACGAGCAGTACTTC. This codes for CATSRAISDRGLLYEQYF. Full variable domain (missing parts from reference TRBV15 and TRBJ2-7): DAMVIQNPRYQVTQFGKPVTLSCSQTLNHNVMYWYQQKSSQAPKLLFHYYDKDFNNEADTPDNFQSRRPNTSFCFLDIRSPGLGDTAMYLCATSRAISDRGLLYEQYFGPGTRLTVT.

The genes are TRBV19 and TRBJ1-1; a possible D gene is TRBD1 (5 bases). The CDR3 length is 13 residues. Trimming left V 5 bases short and J 1 base short, with 8 bases between. Looked up from germline, CDR1 is LNHDA and CDR2 is SQIVND (reference sequence). The CDR3: CASSLQENTEAFF. The DNA of the CDR3 is TGTGCCAGTAGTTTACAGGAGAACACTGAAGCTTTCTTT.

Here the CDR3 DNA reads TGTGCCATTTCCGACCCTAGCGGACACACAGATACGCAGTATTTT. Protein product: CAISDPSGHTDTQYF. The V gene is TRBV10-3, the J gene TRBJ2-3; 7 bases line up with TRBD2. The ends lost 9 bases at V and 2 bases at J; junction bases unmatched: 11. The length of the CDR3 is 15 residues. Germline loops: CDR1 ENHRY, CDR2 SYGVKD.

The chain joins TRBV5-1 to TRBJ2-3; D is possibly TRBD1 (5 bases). Trimming removed 5 bases at V and 0 bases at J, with 13 bases between. Germline-derived CDR1 and CDR2 are SGHRS and YFSETQ. The CDR3 is 15 residues long. CDR3 protein: CASRTQGLSTDTQYF. CDR3 DNA: TGCGCCAGCAGGACCCAGGGCCTCAGCACAGATACGCAGTATTTT.

The chain employs TRBV4-1 and TRBJ1-4, with D hard to call. Trimming removed 1 base at V and 8 bases at J, with 5 bases between. The germline gives CDR1 MGHRA, CDR2 YSYEKL. The CDR3 has 12 residues. CDR3 loop: CASSQGREKLFF. The DNA of the CDR3 is TGCGCCAGCAGCCAAGGCCGGGAAAAACTGTTTTTT.

This clone was detected a few times. The chain links TRBV29-1 to TRBJ1-1; D not certain. V was shortened by 5 bases and J by 2 bases, with 9 bases between the two germline ends. Germline loops: CDR1 SQVTM, CDR2 ANQGSEA. This CDR3 has 12 amino acids. The CDR3 bases are TGCAGCGTTTATGAGGGTAACACTGAAGCTTTCTTT. Protein sequence: CSVYEGNTEAFF. The whole variable domain, filled in from reference TRBV29-1 and TRBJ1-1, reads SAVISQKPSRDICQRGTSLTIQCQVDSQVTMMFWYRQQPGQSLTLIATANQGSEATYESGFVIDKFPISRPNLTFSTLTVSNMSPEDSSIYLCSVYEGNTEAFFGQGTRLTVV.

The genes are TRBV5-6 and TRBJ2-2, with a possible D match to TRBD2 (5 bases). Trimming removed 1 base from V and 5 bases from J, with 9 bases in between. CDR1 SGHDT and CDR2 YYEEEE come from the germline V gene. CDR3 length equals 14 residues. The CDR3 bases are TGTGCCAGCAGCTTGTCACTAGTTACCGGGGAGCTGTTTTTT. Translating it yields CASSLSLVTGELFF.

The chain joins TRBV19 to TRBJ2-7; TRBD1 matches at 11 bases. CDR1 LNHDA and CDR2 SQIVND come from the germline V gene (reference sequence). The CDR3 consists of 15 residues. Losses at the gene ends were 4 bases for V and 4 bases for J; bases not matched to a gene: 6. The CDR3 protein is CASSRGTGGRYEQYF. Written as DNA, the CDR3 is TGTGCCAGTAGTAGAGGGACAGGGGGACGATACGAGCAGTACTTC.